Listed below are T cell receptor beta chains from one sample, sequenced in a study of radiotherapy plus CTLA-4 blockade in lung cancer. Here immunoSEQ multiplex PCR was the method, and the copy in TCRdb shows in-frame clones only, minus some. The sample yields about 97,000 clones, around 79% seen once. This specimen consisted of peripheral blood, obtained from a patient treated with radiotherapy plus ipilimumab. Receptors were obtained from a human donor with non-small cell lung cancer who had a partial response to radiotherapy plus ipilimumab. Some clones in this sample may be carry-over from other donors' samples. Both conserved end residues are part of each CDR3. The D gene is left open where the match is weak. Clone size is stated in some rows and not others, as once, few, many or a class when expanded.

j_gene: TRBJ2-1; d_gene: TRBD2; abundance: NA; v_gene: TRBV28; CDR3nt: TGTGCCAGCAGTTTAGGGAGATGGGGACTAGCGGGAACGTATGAGCAGTTCTTC; CDR3aa: CASSLGRWGLAGTYEQFF
j_gene: TRBJ1-2; d_gene: NA; abundance: NA; v_gene: TRBV28; CDR3nt: TGTGCCAGCAGTTTATGGGGGCATGGCTACACCTTC; CDR3aa: CASSLWGHGYTF
j_gene: TRBJ1-5; d_gene: NA; abundance: few; v_gene: TRBV6-6; CDR3nt: TGTGCCAGCAGCCAGGGCAGAGTGGGACAGCCCCAGCATTTT; CDR3aa: CASSQGRVGQPQHF
j_gene: TRBJ1-3; d_gene: TRBD1; abundance: NA; v_gene: TRBV11-1; CDR3nt: TGTGCCAGCAGCTTGGGACAGCTCTCTGGAAACACCATATATTTT; CDR3aa: CASSLGQLSGNTIYF
j_gene: TRBJ2-7; d_gene: NA; abundance: NA; v_gene: TRBV28; CDR3nt: TGTGCCACCACGACAGGAACCTACGAGCAGTACTTC; CDR3aa: CATTTGTYEQYF
j_gene: TRBJ2-3; d_gene: NA; abundance: once; v_gene: TRBV7-9; CDR3nt: TGTGCCAGCAGCTACCTCGCGAGCACAGATACGCAGTATTTT; CDR3aa: CASSYLASTDTQYF
j_gene: TRBJ2-1; d_gene: TRBD1; abundance: few; v_gene: TRBV19; CDR3nt: TGTGCCAGTAGTATCCGGTCGCACAGGGGGAAATACAATGAGCAGTTCTTC; CDR3aa: CASSIRSHRGKYNEQFF
j_gene: TRBJ2-1; d_gene: TRBD2; abundance: NA; v_gene: TRBV6-1; CDR3nt: TGTGCCAGCAGCCTAGCGGGAGCTGTGAATGAGCAGTTCTTC; CDR3aa: CASSLAGAVNEQFF
j_gene: TRBJ1-5; d_gene: NA; abundance: few; v_gene: TRBV28; CDR3nt: TGTGCCAGCAGGCAAGGAGGGTATAGCAATCAGCCCCAGCATTTT; CDR3aa: CASRQGGYSNQPQHF
j_gene: TRBJ1-5; d_gene: NA; abundance: NA; v_gene: TRBV12-1; CDR3nt: TGTGCCAGCAGCTTTGCGCGGGACAGGGGGCATCAGCCCCAGCATTTT; CDR3aa: CASSFARDRGHQPQHF
j_gene: TRBJ2-1; d_gene: NA; abundance: NA; v_gene: TRBV5-1; CDR3nt: TGCGCCAGCAGCTTGTCCCCCGACAGATCCTACAATGAGCAGTTCTTC; CDR3aa: CASSLSPDRSYNEQFF
j_gene: TRBJ1-3; d_gene: NA; abundance: NA; v_gene: TRBV9; CDR3nt: TGTGCCAGCAGCGTAGCTTTCCAGGGATTTGGAAACACCATATATTTT; CDR3aa: CASSVAFQGFGNTIYF
j_gene: TRBJ2-4; d_gene: NA; abundance: NA; v_gene: TRBV6-1; CDR3nt: TGTGCCAGCAGTGAATTGGGTGGACTAGCCAAAAACATTCAGTACTTC; CDR3aa: CASSELGGLAKNIQYF
j_gene: TRBJ2-2; d_gene: NA; abundance: NA; v_gene: TRBV18; CDR3nt: TGTGCCAGCTCACTGGGACTGGTCCCGAACACCGGGGAGCTGTTTTTT; CDR3aa: CASSLGLVPNTGELFF
j_gene: TRBJ2-5; d_gene: TRBD1; abundance: NA; v_gene: TRBV2; CDR3nt: TGTGCCAGCAGCGCCGACAGGGCCCAAGAGACCCAGTACTTC; CDR3aa: CASSADRAQETQYF
j_gene: TRBJ2-7; d_gene: TRBD1; abundance: many; v_gene: TRBV7-9; CDR3nt: TGTGCCAGCAGCTCGACCGCCTTCGACAGGGACGAGCAGTACTTC; CDR3aa: CASSSTAFDRDEQYF
j_gene: TRBJ1-5; d_gene: NA; abundance: NA; v_gene: TRBV19; CDR3nt: TGTGCCAGTAGTATGGTTGGAGAGGTGGGTCAGCCCCAGCATTTT; CDR3aa: CASSMVGEVGQPQHF
j_gene: TRBJ2-1; d_gene: TRBD1; abundance: NA; v_gene: TRBV10-3; CDR3nt: TGTGCCATCAACAGGGGACAGGGGGTTGATGAGCAGTTCTTC; CDR3aa: CAINRGQGVDEQFF
j_gene: TRBJ2-7; d_gene: NA; abundance: NA; v_gene: TRBV7-6; CDR3nt: TGTGCCAGCAGCTTTGCCCAAGAATCGCAGGAGCAGTACTTC; CDR3aa: CASSFAQESQEQYF
j_gene: TRBJ2-7; d_gene: TRBD2; abundance: NA; v_gene: TRBV19; CDR3nt: TGTGCCAGTAGTGTACAGCTAGCGGGGAACGGCGAGCAGTACTTC; CDR3aa: CASSVQLAGNGEQYF
j_gene: TRBJ2-7; d_gene: TRBD2; abundance: NA; v_gene: TRBV30; CDR3nt: TGTGCCTGGGGGCGGGGAGGGGACTACGAGCAGTACTTC; CDR3aa: CAWGRGGDYEQYF
j_gene: TRBJ1-5; d_gene: TRBD1; abundance: NA; v_gene: TRBV28; CDR3nt: TGTGCCAGCAGTTTAGGACAGGGCGCGCGGCCCCAGCATTTT; CDR3aa: CASSLGQGARPQHF
j_gene: TRBJ1-2; d_gene: NA; abundance: NA; v_gene: TRBV28; CDR3nt: TGTGCCAGCAGTCCCCCTAGAGGACAGAGGGGCTATGGCTACACCTTC; CDR3aa: CASSPPRGQRGYGYTF